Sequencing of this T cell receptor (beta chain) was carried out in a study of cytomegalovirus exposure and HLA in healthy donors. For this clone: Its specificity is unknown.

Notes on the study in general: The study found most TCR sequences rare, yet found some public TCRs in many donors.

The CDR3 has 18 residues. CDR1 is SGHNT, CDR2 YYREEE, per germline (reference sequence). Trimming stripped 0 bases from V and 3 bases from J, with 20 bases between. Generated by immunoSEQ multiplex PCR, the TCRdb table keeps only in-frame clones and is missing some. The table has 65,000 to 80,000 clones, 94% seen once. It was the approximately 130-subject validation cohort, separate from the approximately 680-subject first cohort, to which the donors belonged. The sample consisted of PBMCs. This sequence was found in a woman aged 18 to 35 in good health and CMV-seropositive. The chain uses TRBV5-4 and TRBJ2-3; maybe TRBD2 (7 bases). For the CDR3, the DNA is TGTGCCAGCAGCTTGGAAGGGGGAGCGGGATTGGGGACAGATACGCAGTATTTT. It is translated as CASSLEGGAGLGTDTQYF.